Below are 10 T cell receptor beta chains sequenced from a single sample in a study of cytomegalovirus exposure and HLA in healthy donors. The PCR used 60 Vbeta and 13 Jbeta primers. Profiling relied on immunoSEQ multiplex PCR, and the TCRdb table lists in-frame clones only, not all of them. Counted here are roughly 180,000 clones, 76% occurring once; the ten biggest clones make up 0.7% to 0.85%. Sequenced sample: PBMCs. The receptors come from a female donor in good health and CMV-seronegative.

The V and J genes are TRBV30 and TRBJ1-6; TRBD1 matches at 9 bases. The germline gives CDR1 GTSNPN, CDR2 SVGIG (reference sequence). Germline trimming cut 5 bases from V and 9 bases from J; bases unmatched to any gene: 8. This CDR3 has 14 residues. CDR3 residues: CAWAAGQGFSPLHF. The CDR3 DNA is TGTGCCTGGGCGGCGGGACAGGGTTTTTCACCCCTCCACTTT.

This clone appeared a few times. The chain recombines TRBV6-6 with TRBJ2-2; TRBD1 might be the D (6 bases). The germline gives CDR1 MNHNY, CDR2 SVGAGI (reference sequence). The germline V and J ends were trimmed by 6 bases and 4 bases, with 12 bases remaining between them. This CDR3 spans 14 amino acids. The CDR3 coding sequence is TGTGCCAGCAGACCAGGACAGCGCACCGGGGAGCTGTTTTTT. It yields the protein CASRPGQRTGELFF.

This clone was seen only a few times. The rearrangement links TRBV7-9 to TRBJ1-6; tentatively, D is TRBD1 (6 bases). The CDR3 runs to 18 residues. V lost 5 bases and J 0 bases, leaving 17 bases between the germline ends. Germline V lookup: CDR1 SEHNR, CDR2 FQNEAQ (reference sequence). CDR3 region: CASSPTWGGASYNSPLHF. DNA for the CDR3: TGTGCCAGCAGCCCCACATGGGGGGGGGCCTCCTATAATTCACCCCTCCACTTT. Drawing the rest from reference TRBV7-9 and TRBJ1-6, the complete variable domain is DTGVSQNPRHKITKRGQNVTFRCDPISEHNRLYWYRQTLGQGPEFLTYFQNEAQLEKSRLLSDRFSAERPKGSFSTLEIQRTEQGDSAMYLCASSPTWGGASYNSPLHFGNGTRLTVT.

Concerning this clone: One end of the junction varies from germline; a read error may be responsible. CDR3 residues: CASSLYSSGANGLTF. In nucleotides, the CDR3 is TGTGCCAGCAGCTTGTATTCTTCTGGGGCCAACGGCCTGACTTTC. V and J are TRBV5-4 and TRBJ2-6; D possibly corresponds to TRBD1 (5 bases). The CDR3 has 15 amino acids. Germline CDR1 and CDR2: SGHNT and YYREEE (reference sequence).

The chain has TRBV5-1 and TRBJ2-3, with 9 positions matching TRBD2. Germline CDR1 and CDR2: SGHRS and YFSETQ. The junction had 7 bases not matched to a gene; V was cut back by 0 bases and J by 5 bases. The CDR3 loop spans 16 amino acids. The CDR3 protein is CASSLAASGTIDTQYF. CDR3 coding DNA: TGCGCCAGCAGCTTGGCGGCTAGCGGGACGATAGATACGCAGTATTTT. The variable domain in full, completed from reference TRBV5-1 and TRBJ2-3, reads KAGVTQTPRYLIKTRGQQVTLSCSPISGHRSVSWYQQTPGQGLQFLFEYFSETQRNKGNFPGRFSGRQFSNSRSEMNVSTLELGDSALYLCASSLAASGTIDTQYFGPGTRLTVL.

This clone was seen a handful of times. The CDR3 nucleotides read TGTGCCAGCAGCTTAGCCTTGAGGCAGTTCTTC. This translates into CASSLALRQFF. The chain employs TRBV7-6 and TRBJ2-1; D ambiguous. The V gene lost 0 bases and the J gene lost 12 bases, with 6 bases spanning the gap. Germline CDR1 is SGHVS and CDR2 is FNYEAQ. The CDR3 covers 11 residues.

This clone has a handful of counts. The V call is TRBV10-3, the J call TRBJ1-1; D is ambiguous. Deletions cut 8 bases from V and 1 base from J, with 11 bases between. CDR1 is ENHRY and CDR2 is SYGVKD in the germline V gene. The CDR3 spans 13 residues. The CDR3 sequence is CAISSGANTEAFF. The DNA for the CDR3 is TGTGCCATCTCCTCAGGTGCGAACACTGAAGCTTTCTTT.

This clone was found a few times. The chain employs TRBV28 and TRBJ2-7; no definite D call. The germline CDR1 and CDR2 sequences are MDHEN and SYDVKM. V was pared by 6 bases and J by 3 bases, with 6 bases between. The CDR3 loop spans 11 amino acids. Here the CDR3 reads CASSRGYEQYF. The DNA of the CDR3 is TGTGCCAGCAGCCGAGGCTACGAGCAGTACTTC.

The chain has TRBV9 and TRBJ2-1; unclear D gene. Trimming removed 0 bases at V and 8 bases at J, with 3 bases between. Germline V gene data show CDR1 as SGDLS and CDR2 as YYNGEE. The CDR3 runs 11 residues. The CDR3 DNA reads as TGTGCCAGCAGCGTAGACTATGAGCAGTTCTTC. It specifies CASSVDYEQFF. Supplemented by reference TRBV9 and TRBJ2-1, the full variable domain reads DSGVTQTPKHLITATGQRVTLRCSPRSGDLSVYWYQQSLDQGLQFLIQYYNGEERAKGNILERFSAQQFPDLHSELNLSSLELGDSALYFCASSVDYEQFFGPGTRLTVL.

About this clone: Other DNA variants within this sample encode the same CDR3. This chain links TRBV27 with TRBJ2-2; 7 bases map to TRBD2. Germline V CDR1 and CDR2: MNHEY, SMNVEV (reference sequence). The CDR3 sequence is 15 residues long. Trimming removed 3 bases from V and 2 bases from J; junction bases left unmatched: 3. The CDR3 is CASSFGTTNTGELFF. Here the CDR3 DNA reads TGTGCCAGCAGTTTTGGGACTACCAACACCGGGGAGCTGTTTTTT.